The clone carrying this T cell receptor beta chain has just a few counts. What it recognizes is unknown. The data belong to a study of CD8+ T cells in alopecia areata. Points from the study as a whole: The study found higher clonality in lesional than normal scalp, especially in alopecia totalis/universalis.

Investigators isolated RNA and reverse transcribed it into cDNA to act as the sequencing template. Profiled with immunoSEQ multiplex PCR; TCRdb holds only in-frame clones, not every one. The profile covers 120,000 or so clones, with around 48% appearing a single time and about 10% taken by the ten largest. Lesional scalp punch biopsies and peripheral blood were collected from alopecia areata patients. The CDR3 loop spans 16 amino acids. With 7 bases removed from V and 5 bases from J, the gap between germline ends came to 23 bases. The germline gives CDR1 SEHNR, CDR2 FQNEAQ (reference sequence). Specimen: NKG2D-low CD8+ T cells sorted from blood. The TCR originated in a human donor with alopecia areata. The chain carries TRBV7-9 and TRBJ1-1; a possible D gene is TRBD1 (6 bases). CDR3 sequence reads: CASTLLLGARGTEAFF. The CDR3, as DNA: TGTGCCAGCACCCTCCTGCTGGGGGCGAGAGGTACTGAAGCTTTCTTT.